This record concerns one T cell receptor beta chain sequence. These data come from a study of blood T cell repertoires in COVID-19. Study details: From the United States, Italy and Spain came samples of acute and convalescent COVID-19. T cells, B-cell-depleted T cells, or PBMCs provided the cDNA or gDNA that served as material.

The length of the CDR3 is 16 residues. Trimming removed 2 bases at V and 0 bases at J, with 14 bases between. Looked up from germline, CDR1 is SGHNT and CDR2 is YENEEA. As processed by the authors: Reference gene primer amplification gave estimated nucleated cell counts. The protocol was immunoSEQ multiplex PCR, while the TCRdb copy is restricted to in-frame clones and leaves out a portion. V, J and clone size derive from that table, while D and trimming were established from the DNA sequence. In the table there are fewer than 200,000 clones, approximately 80% of which are singletons. The chain is built from TRBV11-3 and TRBJ2-7, with D perhaps TRBD1 (6 bases). Material for sequencing was peripheral blood. This clonotype originated in a woman older than 75 with active or convalescent COVID-19. The CDR3, as DNA: TGTGCCAGCAGCTTAAGTTCAGGGGTCCTCTCCTACGAGCAGTACTTC. Its translation: CASSLSSGVLSYEQYF.